A single sample is the source of the 4 T cell receptor beta chains below, sequenced in a study of T cells in Graves' hyperthyroidism and ophthalmopathy. From RNA transcripts, TCR beta CDR3 regions were amplified. The TCR CDR3 was amplified in a first-round RT-PCR using the HTBI primer set. TCRdb re-called the multiplex PCR reads through MiXCR, storing one row per CDR3 protein. Here the sample spans about 250,000 distinct CDR3 sequences, 22% being singletons. The sample comprised blood. The receptor set was obtained from a man aged 25 to 45 with Graves' ophthalmopathy.

This clonotype was recorded a few times. The V and J genes are TRBV7-9 and TRBJ1-5, with 7 bases lining up with TRBD1. With V trimmed by 5 bases and J by 2 bases, 9 bases remained unmatched. Germline loops: CDR1 SEHNR, CDR2 FQNEAQ (reference sequence). CDR3 size: 16 residues. The CDR3 DNA follows: TGTGCCAGCAGCCAAGGGAACAGGGGAGGCAATCAGCCCCAGCATTTT. Its protein product is CASSQGNRGGNQPQHF.

The rearrangement links TRBV2 to TRBJ1-2, with 9 bases identical to TRBD1. The germline V gene has CDR1 SNHLY and CDR2 FYNNEI. The ends lost 6 bases at V and 8 bases at J; junction bases unmatched: 19. This CDR3 has 17 residues. CDR3 in DNA: TGTGCCAGCAGGGAGAGTCCCGGGACAGGGAAATTCAACGGCTACACCTTC. As protein: CASRESPGTGKFNGYTF.

The V call is TRBV2, the J call TRBJ2-1, with TRBD2 identical over 12 bases. Unmatched junction bases numbered 4, after V lost 5 bases and J lost 8 bases. The CDR3 consists of 14 residues. The V gene's germline CDR1 is SNHLY and CDR2 FYNNEI. The CDR3, as DNA: TGTGCCAGCAGTCTGACTAGCGGGAGTGATGAGCAGTTCTTC. Its protein product is CASSLTSGSDEQFF. Drawing the rest from reference TRBV2 and TRBJ2-1, the complete variable domain is EPEVTQTPSHQVTQMGQEVILRCVPISNHLYFYWYRQILGQKVEFLVSFYNNEISEKSEIFDDQFSVERPDGSNFTLKIRSTKLEDSAMYFCASSLTSGSDEQFFGPGTRLTVL.

The chain employs TRBV30 and TRBJ2-1; 7 nucleotides agree with TRBD2. V shed 3 bases, J shed 6 bases, and the junction held 5 bases outside the gene matches. The CDR3 contains 13 residues. CDR1 is GTSNPN and CDR2 is SVGIG in the germline V gene (reference sequence). Written as DNA, the CDR3 is TGTGCCTGGAGCCGACGGGGGGTCAATGAGCAGTTCTTC. Its protein product is CAWSRRGVNEQFF.